A selection of T cell receptor beta chains follows, all from one sample in a study of cytomegalovirus exposure and HLA in healthy donors. Some clones are missing from TCRdb's copy, which holds only in-frame ones; the method was immunoSEQ multiplex PCR. The data contain 150,000 to 200,000 clones, 80% to 85% of them singletons. The sample comprised PBMCs. All receptors derive from a woman aged 40 to 55 in good health and CMV-seronegative. Each CDR3 is given with its conserved first and last residue. D genes are given only for firm matches. The size of a clone is reported for some rows only, either as once, few or many, or as a class for expanded clones.

few	TRBV7-2	15	-	TRBJ1-5	TGTGCCAGCAGCTTAGTGGCAGGGCACAATCAGCCCCAGCATTTT	CASSLVAGHNQPQHF
-	TRBV5-1	16	TRBD1	TRBJ1-2	TGCGCCAGCAGCTTGGAATCCCGGACAGGGCTCTATGGCTACACCTTC	CASSLESRTGLYGYTF
-	TRBV19	16	-	TRBJ2-2	TGTGCCAGTACGGACAGAATGGGGAAGGGCCCCGGGGAGCTGTTTTTT	CASTDRMGKGPGELFF
-	TRBV19	12	-	TRBJ1-1	TGTGCCAGTAGTATCCGGGAGACTGAAGCTTTCTTT	CASSIRETEAFF
-	TRBV11-2	11	-	TRBJ2-3	TGTGCCAGCAGCCCCCGAGATACGCAGTATTTT	CASSPRDTQYF
-	TRBV27	14	TRBD2	TRBJ2-1	TGTGCCAGCAGTATGGGGGAGGGCCTCAATGAGCAGTTCTTC	CASSMGEGLNEQFF
-	TRBV19	16	TRBD1	TRBJ1-1	TGTGCCAGTAGTAGCGAAAGGACAGGGGTGAACACTGAAGCTTTCTTT	CASSSERTGVNTEAFF
-	TRBV5-4	17	-	TRBJ1-1	TGTGCCAGCAGCTCTGTGGGGAGGGGACCAGGGAACACTGAAGCTTTCTTT	CASSSVGRGPGNTEAFF
-	TRBV9	17	TRBD1	TRBJ1-2	TGTGCCAGCAGCGTAGGAGAGACAGGGGGCCCTAACTATGGCTACACCTTC	CASSVGETGGPNYGYTF
-	TRBV7-9	15	-	TRBJ2-3	TGTGCCAGCAGCTTGCGACTAGAAAGCACAGATACGCAGTATTTT	CASSLRLESTDTQYF
-	TRBV6-4	14	-	TRBJ1-2	TGTGCCAGCAGTGTTGGGCAGGGAAACTATGGCTACACCTTC	CASSVGQGNYGYTF
-	TRBV6-5	11	TRBD1	TRBJ1-2	TGTGCCAGCATGGGGCGTGGGACAGCCCTCTTC	CASMGRGTALF
-	TRBV7-2	16	TRBD2	TRBJ2-1	TGTGCCAGCAGCTTTGCCGGGACTAGATACTACAATGAGCAGTTCTTC	CASSFAGTRYYNEQFF
-	TRBV11-3	12	TRBD1	TRBJ2-5	TGTGCCAGCAGCAGGGGGCGAGAGACCCAGTACTTC	CASSRGRETQYF
-	TRBV5-1	13	-	TRBJ2-2	TGCGCCAGCAGTGGGCAGAACACCGGGGAGCTGTTTTTT	CASSGQNTGELFF
-	TRBV5-4	16	-	TRBJ1-1	TGTGCCAGCAGCCAAGTCGGGGGGCCGGGGAACACTGAAGCTTTCTTT	CASSQVGGPGNTEAFF
-	TRBV7-2	14	TRBD1	TRBJ1-2	TGTGCCAGCAGCTCGGACAGGGGGCTGCGTGGCTACACCTTC	CASSSDRGLRGYTF
-	TRBV18	15	-	TRBJ2-1	TGTGCCAGCTCACCCTCTGCAGGGGCGCTGAATGAGCAGTTCTTC	CASSPSAGALNEQFF
-	TRBV2	15	TRBD2	TRBJ2-1	TGTGCCAGCAGCGGAGACCCGGGAGGGTACAATGAGCAGTTCTTC	CASSGDPGGYNEQFF
-	TRBV5-1	15	-	TRBJ2-3	TGCGCCAGCAGCGCCGGACAGCCTAGCACAGATACGCAGTATTTT	CASSAGQPSTDTQYF
-	TRBV7-2	15	-	TRBJ2-2	TGTGCCAGCAGCGGAGCCCCTGTGAACACCGGGGAGCTGTTTTTT	CASSGAPVNTGELFF
once	TRBV11-3	11	TRBD1	TRBJ1-1	TGTGCCAGCAGCTTGACAGGGCAAGCTTTCTTT	CASSLTGQAFF
once	TRBV19	13	-	TRBJ1-1	TGTGCCACCTCTCGAATCGGGAGCACTGAAGCTTTCTTT	CATSRIGSTEAFF
-	TRBV6-5	15	TRBD2	TRBJ2-3	TGTGCCAGCAGTTGGACTAGCGGGATCCCAGATACGCAGTATTTT	CASSWTSGIPDTQYF
-	TRBV4-3	13	-	TRBJ1-2	TGCGCCAGCAGCCAAGAACGCGGGGATGGCTACACCTTC	CASSQERGDGYTF
once	TRBV6-6	14	TRBD2	TRBJ2-1	TGTGCCAGCATCCGGACTAGCGGGAGTTATAAGCAGTTCTTC	CASIRTSGSYKQFF
-	TRBV5-6	16	-	TRBJ2-3	TGTGCCAGCAGCTTGTCCGGACAGCCTCTAACAGATACGCAGTATTTT	CASSLSGQPLTDTQYF
-	TRBV19	15	TRBD1	TRBJ2-5	TGTGCCAGTAGTATCCGGGCAGGGGGCGAAGAGACCCAGTACTTC	CASSIRAGGEETQYF
-	TRBV10-3	14	TRBD2	TRBJ2-5	TGTGCCATCAGCCGAGGGGTAGCGGGAGAGACCCAGTACTTC	CAISRGVAGETQYF
-	TRBV11-2	12	TRBD2	TRBJ2-5	TGTGCCAGCAGCTCGGGGGGGGAGACCCAGTACTTC	CASSSGGETQYF
-	TRBV7-9	15	TRBD2	TRBJ2-3	TGTGCCAGCAGCCCAAGCGGGATTAGCACAGATACGCAGTATTTT	CASSPSGISTDTQYF
-	TRBV14	13	-	TRBJ1-2	TGTGCCAGCAGCCAAGTCCAGAACTATGGCTACACCTTC	CASSQVQNYGYTF
-	TRBV4-3	16	-	TRBJ2-6	TGCGCCAGCAGCCAAGAGAGGGCGACCGGGGCCAACGTCCTGACTTTC	CASSQERATGANVLTF
-	TRBV5-4	13	-	TRBJ2-2	TGTGCCAGCAGCTTTCCGGGAGTGGGGGAGCTGTTTTTT	CASSFPGVGELFF
-	TRBV9	13	-	TRBJ1-2	TGTGCCAGCAGCGTAGTGGAGGGGTCGGGCTACACCTTC	CASSVVEGSGYTF
-	TRBV6-4	16	TRBD2	TRBJ2-3	TGTGCCAGCAGTGACTCACCTAGCGGGGTCACAGATACGCAGTATTTT	CASSDSPSGVTDTQYF
-	TRBV7-3	15	TRBD2	TRBJ2-1	TGTGCCAGCAGCCCTGGACTAGCGGGAGCTTATGAGCAGTTCTTC	CASSPGLAGAYEQFF
-	TRBV2	17	TRBD2	TRBJ2-3	TGTGCCAGTGGACTAGCGGGAGGTGTGGGCTTCGCAGATACGCAGTATTTT	CASGLAGGVGFADTQYF
-	TRBV29-1	11	-	TRBJ2-2	TGCAGCGCCCAGGCAACCGGGGAGCTGTTTTTT	CSAQATGELFF
-	TRBV6-5	13	TRBD1	TRBJ2-2	TGTGCCAGCAGGCCCGACAGGGCTGGGGAGCTGTTTTTT	CASRPDRAGELFF
-	TRBV4-1	14	-	TRBJ1-6	TGCGCCAGCAGCCACAGGGAACATAATTCACCCCTCCACTTT	CASSHREHNSPLHF
once	TRBV19	15	-	TRBJ1-3	TGTGCCAGTAGTATCTCGGGGGACTCTGGAAACACCATATATTTT	CASSISGDSGNTIYF
-	TRBV10-3	15	TRBD1	TRBJ1-6	TGTGCCAGTGCGGGACAGGGATCTAACAATTCACCCCTCCACTTT	CASAGQGSNNSPLHF
-	TRBV6-5	14	-	TRBJ2-3	TGTGCCAGCAGTTACTCGTGGAGAAGGGATACGCAGTATTTT	CASSYSWRRDTQYF
-	TRBV7-2	17	-	TRBJ1-1	TGTGCCAGCAGCTTAGTACGGGCCGAACGGGGTATGCCTGAAGCTTTCTTT	CASSLVRAERGMPEAFF
-	TRBV7-2	15	TRBD2	TRBJ2-1	TGTGCCAGCAGCTCGGGACTAGCGGTCTACAATGAGCAGTTCTTC	CASSSGLAVYNEQFF
-	TRBV5-1	15	-	TRBJ2-5	TGCGCCAGCAGCTTGGAGGTGGTGGGCGTAGAGACCCAGTACTTC	CASSLEVVGVETQYF
-	TRBV4-2	17	TRBD1	TRBJ1-3	TGTGCCAGCAGCCCTAGACAGGGACCGTCCGCTGGAAACACCATATATTTT	CASSPRQGPSAGNTIYF
-	TRBV6-1	13	-	TRBJ2-7	TGTGCCAGCAGATGGAGGGGCGACGTTGAGCAGTACTTC	CASRWRGDVEQYF
-	TRBV5-4	13	-	TRBJ1-2	TGTGCCAGCAGCTTGCCCGGAGACTATGGCTACACCTTC	CASSLPGDYGYTF
-	TRBV7-9	14	TRBD2	TRBJ2-7	TGTGCCAGCAGCTTAGACGGGAGGGCCTACGAGCAGTACTTC	CASSLDGRAYEQYF
-	TRBV19	14	-	TRBJ2-1	TGTGCCAGTAGCACGGGGAGCACCTACAATGAGCAGTTCTTC	CASSTGSTYNEQFF
few	TRBV11-2	16	-	TRBJ2-5	TGTGCCAGCAGCTCCCCGGGGAGCGGGTTTCAAGAGACCCAGTACTTC	CASSSPGSGFQETQYF
-	TRBV10-3	19	TRBD2	TRBJ2-5	TGTGCCATCAGTGAGGGCCCCCCCACTAGCGGGAGACTCCAAGAGACCCAGTACTTC	CAISEGPPTSGRLQETQYF
-	TRBV9	13	-	TRBJ2-7	TGTGCCAGCAGCCCAACCGGAGCCCACGAGCAGTACTTC	CASSPTGAHEQYF
-	TRBV19	16	TRBD1	TRBJ1-5	TGTGCCGCAGGACAGGGAGCCCTTGGGAGCAATCAGCCCCAGCATTTT	CAAGQGALGSNQPQHF
-	TRBV19	14	-	TRBJ2-2	TGTGCCAGTAGTATAGTGGGGGCGAACGGGGAGCTGTTTTTT	CASSIVGANGELFF